This record looks at one T cell receptor (beta chain) sequence and its context. As yet, its antigen is unknown. Sequencing used immunoSEQ multiplex PCR; TCRdb keeps in-frame clones, though not all of them. Among tens of thousands of clones listed, approximately 88% were seen once. This sample stems from a study of a mutant IDH1 vaccine in newly diagnosed glioma. The overall study: Treated patients, approximately 62% male and roughly 38% female, averaged roughly 43 years of age.

Time point reported: week 5, during vaccination. Alongside topical imiquimod, each dose of vaccine comprised 300 ug of mutant IDH1 20-mer peptide. CDR3 length: 13 residues. From germline, CDR1 is PRHDT and CDR2 FYEKMQ (reference sequence). Germline trimming cut 6 bases from V and 5 bases from J; bases unmatched to any gene: 5. The TCR was taken from a man younger than 35 with glioma. The chain employs TRBV13 and TRBJ1-2, with 8 bases lining up with TRBD1. The source material was PBMCs, sampled from a glioma patient whose treatment included an IDH1 peptide vaccine. This CDR3 is CASRGQGLYGYTF. CDR3 nucleotides: TGTGCCAGCAGAGGACAGGGCTTGTATGGCTACACCTTC.